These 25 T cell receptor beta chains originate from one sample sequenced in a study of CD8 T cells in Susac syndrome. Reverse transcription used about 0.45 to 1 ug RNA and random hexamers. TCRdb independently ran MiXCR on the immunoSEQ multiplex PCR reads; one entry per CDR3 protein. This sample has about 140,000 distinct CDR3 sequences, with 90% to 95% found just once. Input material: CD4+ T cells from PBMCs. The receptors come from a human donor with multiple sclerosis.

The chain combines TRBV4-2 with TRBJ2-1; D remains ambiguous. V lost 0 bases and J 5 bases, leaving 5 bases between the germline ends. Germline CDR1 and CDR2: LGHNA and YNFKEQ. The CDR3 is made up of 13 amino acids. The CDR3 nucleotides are TGTGCCAGCAGCCAAGATCGGAACAATGAGCAGTTCTTC. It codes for CASSQDRNNEQFF.

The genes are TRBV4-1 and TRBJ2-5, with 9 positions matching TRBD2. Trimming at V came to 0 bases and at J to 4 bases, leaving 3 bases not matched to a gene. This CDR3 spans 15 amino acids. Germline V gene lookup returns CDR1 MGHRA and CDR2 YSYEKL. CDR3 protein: CASSQESGRRETQYF. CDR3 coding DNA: TGCGCCAGCAGCCAAGAGAGCGGGAGGAGAGAGACCCAGTACTTC.

CDR3 in amino acids: CASRGLTRGVNTGELFF. In nucleotides, the CDR3 is TGTGCCAGCAGAGGCCTCACACGGGGGGTAAACACCGGGGAGCTGTTTTTT. The rearrangement links TRBV9 to TRBJ2-2; TRBD2 matches 7 bases. Germline CDR1 is SGDLS and CDR2 is YYNGEE. This CDR3 spans 17 amino acids. V dropped 5 bases and J dropped 2; count of bases not matched to a gene: 12.

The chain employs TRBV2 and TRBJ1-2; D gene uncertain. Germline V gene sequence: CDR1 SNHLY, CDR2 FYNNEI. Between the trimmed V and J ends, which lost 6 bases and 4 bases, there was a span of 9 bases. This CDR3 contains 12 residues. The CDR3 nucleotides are TGTGCCAGCAGGATGGAGGCCTATGGCTACACCTTC. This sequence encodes CASRMEAYGYTF.

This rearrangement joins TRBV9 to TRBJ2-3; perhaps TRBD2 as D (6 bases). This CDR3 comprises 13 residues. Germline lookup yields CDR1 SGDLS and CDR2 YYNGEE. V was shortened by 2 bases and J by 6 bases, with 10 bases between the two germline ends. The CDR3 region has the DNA TGTGCCAGCAGCGTTACTAGCCCCGATACGCAGTATTTT. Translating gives CASSVTSPDTQYF.

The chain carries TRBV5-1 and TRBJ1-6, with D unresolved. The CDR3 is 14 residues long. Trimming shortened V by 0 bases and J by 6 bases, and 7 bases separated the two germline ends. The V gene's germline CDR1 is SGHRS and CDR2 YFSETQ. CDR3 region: CASSLGPSNSPLHF. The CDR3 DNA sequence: TGCGCCAGCAGCTTGGGACCTAGTAATTCACCCCTCCACTTT.

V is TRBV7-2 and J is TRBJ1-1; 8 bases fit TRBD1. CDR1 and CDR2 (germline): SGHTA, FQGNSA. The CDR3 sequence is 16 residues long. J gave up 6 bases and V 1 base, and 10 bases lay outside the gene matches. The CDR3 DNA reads TGTGCCAGCAGCTTAGAAGGGGGCAGGGGGCCGGCTGAAGCTTTCTTT. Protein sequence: CASSLEGGRGPAEAFF.

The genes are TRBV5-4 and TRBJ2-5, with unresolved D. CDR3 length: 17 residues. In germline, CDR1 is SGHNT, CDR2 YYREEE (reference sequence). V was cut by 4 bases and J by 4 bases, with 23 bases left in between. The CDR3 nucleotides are TGTGCCAGCAGCCGAGTACCTACTTCGATCGCCCCAGAGACCCAGTACTTC. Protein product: CASSRVPTSIAPETQYF.

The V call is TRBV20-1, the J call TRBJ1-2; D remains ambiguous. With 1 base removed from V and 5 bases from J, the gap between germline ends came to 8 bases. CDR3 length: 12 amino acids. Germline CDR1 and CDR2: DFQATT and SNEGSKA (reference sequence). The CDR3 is CSARVQAYGYTF. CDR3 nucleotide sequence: TGCAGTGCTAGAGTCCAGGCGTATGGCTACACCTTC.

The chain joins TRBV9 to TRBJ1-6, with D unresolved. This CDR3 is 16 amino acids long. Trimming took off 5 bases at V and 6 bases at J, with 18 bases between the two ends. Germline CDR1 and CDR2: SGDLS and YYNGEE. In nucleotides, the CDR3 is TGTGCCAGCAGTCCAATGCCGGGTAATCTTAATTCACCCCTCCACTTT. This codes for CASSPMPGNLNSPLHF.

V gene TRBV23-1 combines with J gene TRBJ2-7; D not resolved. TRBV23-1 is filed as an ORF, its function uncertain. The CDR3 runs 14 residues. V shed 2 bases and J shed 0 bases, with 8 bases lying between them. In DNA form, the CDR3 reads TGCGCCAGCAGTCAACCCCAGACCTCCTACGAGCAGTACTTC. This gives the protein CASSQPQTSYEQYF.

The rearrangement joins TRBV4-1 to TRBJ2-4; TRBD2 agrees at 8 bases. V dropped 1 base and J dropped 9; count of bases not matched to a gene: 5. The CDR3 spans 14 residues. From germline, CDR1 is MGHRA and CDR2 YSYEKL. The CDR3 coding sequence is TGCGCCAGCAGCCAAGGGACTAGCCGTTCCATTCAGTACTTC. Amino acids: CASSQGTSRSIQYF.

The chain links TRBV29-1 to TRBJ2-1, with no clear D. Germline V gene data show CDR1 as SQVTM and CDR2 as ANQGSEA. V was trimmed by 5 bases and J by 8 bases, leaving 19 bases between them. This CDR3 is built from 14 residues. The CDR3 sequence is CSVIGRAGWYEQFF. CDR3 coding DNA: TGCAGCGTTATAGGTAGGGCAGGTTGGTATGAGCAGTTCTTC.

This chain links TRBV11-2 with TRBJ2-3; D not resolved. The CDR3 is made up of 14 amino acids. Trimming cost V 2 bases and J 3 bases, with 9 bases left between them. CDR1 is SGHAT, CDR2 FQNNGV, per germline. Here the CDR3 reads CASSLMVSTDTQYF. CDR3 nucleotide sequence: TGTGCCAGCAGCTTAATGGTGTCAACAGATACGCAGTATTTT.

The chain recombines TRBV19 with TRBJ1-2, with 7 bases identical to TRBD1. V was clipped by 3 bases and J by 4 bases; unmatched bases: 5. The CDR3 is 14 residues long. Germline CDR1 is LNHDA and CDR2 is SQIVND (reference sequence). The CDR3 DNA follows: TGTGCCAGTAGTATTCTGGCAGGGGGCTATGGCTACACCTTC. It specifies CASSILAGGYGYTF.

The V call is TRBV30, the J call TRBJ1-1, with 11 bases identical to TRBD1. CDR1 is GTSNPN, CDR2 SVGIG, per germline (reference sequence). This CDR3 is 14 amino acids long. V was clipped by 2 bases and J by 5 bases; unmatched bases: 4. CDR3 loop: CAWSPDRGRTEAFF. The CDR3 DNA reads TGTGCCTGGAGTCCGGACAGGGGGCGAACTGAAGCTTTCTTT. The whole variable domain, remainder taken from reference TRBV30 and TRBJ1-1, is SQTIHQWPATLVQPVGSPLSLECTVEGTSNPNLYWYRQAAGRGLQLLFYSVGIGQISSEVPQNLSASRPQDRQFILSSKKLLLSDSGFYLCAWSPDRGRTEAFFGQGTRLTVV.

As DNA, the CDR3 is TGTGCCAGCAGCCAAGTTGTAGTGGGGACAGGGGATTACAATGAGCAGTTCTTC. Its protein product is CASSQVVVGTGDYNEQFF. This chain uses TRBV3-1 with TRBJ2-1; 10 bases agree with TRBD1. V shed 1 base and J 4 bases; nucleotides not matched to a gene: 10. The CDR3 totals 18 residues. Germline CDR1 and CDR2: LGHDT and YNNKEL (reference sequence).

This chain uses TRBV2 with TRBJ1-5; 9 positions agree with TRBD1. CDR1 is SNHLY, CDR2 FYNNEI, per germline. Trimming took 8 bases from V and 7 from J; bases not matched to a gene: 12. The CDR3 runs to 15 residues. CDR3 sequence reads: CASGGQGRGNQPQHF. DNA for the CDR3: TGTGCCAGCGGGGGACAGGGAAGGGGAAACCAGCCCCAGCATTTT.

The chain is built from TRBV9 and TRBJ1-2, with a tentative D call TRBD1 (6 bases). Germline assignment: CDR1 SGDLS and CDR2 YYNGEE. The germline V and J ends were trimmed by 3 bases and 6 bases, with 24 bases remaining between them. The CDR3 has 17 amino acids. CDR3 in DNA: TGTGCCAGCAGCGAGACGCCAGTCTTGGGGGCGCACGATGGCTACACCTTC. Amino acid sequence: CASSETPVLGAHDGYTF. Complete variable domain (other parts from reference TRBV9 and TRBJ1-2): DSGVTQTPKHLITATGQRVTLRCSPRSGDLSVYWYQQSLDQGLQFLIQYYNGEERAKGNILERFSAQQFPDLHSELNLSSLELGDSALYFCASSETPVLGAHDGYTFGSGTRLTVV.

Here the CDR3 DNA reads TGTGCCAGCAGCCCCCCCCGGTCTCGACATGGGATCAACAATGAGCAGTTCTTC. Amino acids: CASSPPRSRHGINNEQFF. The chain carries TRBV7-3 and TRBJ2-1; no clear D gene. Germline CDR1 and CDR2: SGHTA and FQGTGA. V was trimmed by 5 bases and J by 5 bases, leaving 25 bases between them. CDR3 length equals 18 residues.

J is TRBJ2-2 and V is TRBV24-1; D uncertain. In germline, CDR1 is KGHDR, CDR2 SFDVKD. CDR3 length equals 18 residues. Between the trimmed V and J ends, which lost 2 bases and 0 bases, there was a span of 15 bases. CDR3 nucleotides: TGTGCCACCAGTGATTCCCATTTAGGCTCGGCGAACACCGGGGAGCTGTTTTTT. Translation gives CATSDSHLGSANTGELFF.

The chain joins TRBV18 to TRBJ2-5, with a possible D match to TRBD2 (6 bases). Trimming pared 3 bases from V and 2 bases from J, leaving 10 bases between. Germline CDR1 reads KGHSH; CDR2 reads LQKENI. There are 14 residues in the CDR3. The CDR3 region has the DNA TGTGCCAGCTCACCGTACGGAGGGCAAGAGACCCAGTACTTC. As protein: CASSPYGGQETQYF.

CDR3 coding DNA: TGTGCCAGCAAGTTTGGACAGGAGGGGAATGAGCAGTTCTTC. Translation gives CASKFGQEGNEQFF. This chain uses TRBV6-5 with TRBJ2-1; D may be TRBD1 (7 bases). The CDR3 consists of 14 residues. V was clipped by 7 bases and J by 7 bases, with 17 bases between them. Per the germline V gene, CDR1 is MNHEY and CDR2 is SVGAGI.

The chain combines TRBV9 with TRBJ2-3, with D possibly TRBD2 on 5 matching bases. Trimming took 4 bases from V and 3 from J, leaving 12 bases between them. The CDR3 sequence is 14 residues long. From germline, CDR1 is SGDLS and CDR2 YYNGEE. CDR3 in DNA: TGTGCCAGCAGCTTGAGACTACTTACAGATACGCAGTATTTT. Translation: CASSLRLLTDTQYF.

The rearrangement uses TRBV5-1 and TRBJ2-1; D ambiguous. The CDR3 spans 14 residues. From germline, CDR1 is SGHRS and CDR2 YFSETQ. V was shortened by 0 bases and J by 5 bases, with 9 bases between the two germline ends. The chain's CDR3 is CASSLVSVNNEQFF. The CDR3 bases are TGCGCCAGCAGCTTGGTTTCGGTAAACAATGAGCAGTTCTTC.